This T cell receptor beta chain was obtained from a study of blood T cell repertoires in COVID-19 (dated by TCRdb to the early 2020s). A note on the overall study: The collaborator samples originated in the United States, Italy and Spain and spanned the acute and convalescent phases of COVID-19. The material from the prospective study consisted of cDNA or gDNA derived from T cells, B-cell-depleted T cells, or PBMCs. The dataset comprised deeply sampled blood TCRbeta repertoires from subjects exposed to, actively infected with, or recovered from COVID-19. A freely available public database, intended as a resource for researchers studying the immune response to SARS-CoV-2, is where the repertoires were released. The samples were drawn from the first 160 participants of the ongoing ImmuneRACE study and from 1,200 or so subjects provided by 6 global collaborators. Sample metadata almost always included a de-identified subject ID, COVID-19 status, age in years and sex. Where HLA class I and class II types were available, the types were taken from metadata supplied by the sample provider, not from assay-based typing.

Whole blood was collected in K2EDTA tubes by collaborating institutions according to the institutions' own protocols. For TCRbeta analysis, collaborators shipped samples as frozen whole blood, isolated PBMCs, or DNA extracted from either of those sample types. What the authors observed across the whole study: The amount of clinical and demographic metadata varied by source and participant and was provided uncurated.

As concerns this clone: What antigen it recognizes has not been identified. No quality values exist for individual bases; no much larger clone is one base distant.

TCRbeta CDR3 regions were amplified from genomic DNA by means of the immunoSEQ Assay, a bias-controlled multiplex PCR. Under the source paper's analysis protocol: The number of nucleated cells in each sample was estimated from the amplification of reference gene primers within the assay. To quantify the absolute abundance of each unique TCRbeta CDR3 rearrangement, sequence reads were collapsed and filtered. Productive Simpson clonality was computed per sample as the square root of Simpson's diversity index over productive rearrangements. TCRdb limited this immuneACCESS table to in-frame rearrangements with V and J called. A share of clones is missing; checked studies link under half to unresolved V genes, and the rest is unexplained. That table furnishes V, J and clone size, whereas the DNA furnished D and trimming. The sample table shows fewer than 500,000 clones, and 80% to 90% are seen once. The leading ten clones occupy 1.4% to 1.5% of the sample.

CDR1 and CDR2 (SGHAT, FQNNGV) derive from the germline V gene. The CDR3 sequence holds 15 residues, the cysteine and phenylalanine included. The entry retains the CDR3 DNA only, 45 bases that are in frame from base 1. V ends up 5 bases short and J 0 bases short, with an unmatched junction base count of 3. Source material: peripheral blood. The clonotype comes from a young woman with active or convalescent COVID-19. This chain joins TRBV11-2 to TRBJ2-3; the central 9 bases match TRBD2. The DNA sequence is TGTGCCAGCAGCCTTACTAGCGGGAGCACAGATACGCAGTATTTT. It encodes CASSLTSGSTDTQYF.